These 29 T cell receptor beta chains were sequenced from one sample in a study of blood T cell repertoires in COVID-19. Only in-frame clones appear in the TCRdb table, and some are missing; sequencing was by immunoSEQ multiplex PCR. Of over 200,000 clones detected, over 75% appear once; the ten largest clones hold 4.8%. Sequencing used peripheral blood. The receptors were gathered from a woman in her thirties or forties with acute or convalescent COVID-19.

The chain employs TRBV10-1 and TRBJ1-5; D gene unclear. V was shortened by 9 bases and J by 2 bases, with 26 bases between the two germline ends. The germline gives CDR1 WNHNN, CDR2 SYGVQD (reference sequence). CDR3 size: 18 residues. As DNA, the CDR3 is TGCGCCAGGCAGTCGGGTCGAAGAGGGTGCTTGGGCAATCAGCCCCAGCATTTT. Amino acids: CARQSGRRGCLGNQPQHF.

The CDR3 loop reads CASSHGRGNTEAFF. CDR3 coding DNA: TGCGCCAGCAGTCACGGGAGAGGGAACACTGAAGCTTTCTTT. V gene TRBV23-1 combines with J gene TRBJ1-1; D uncertain. TRBV23-1 is assigned to the ORF class and has an uncertain function. The V gene lost 3 bases and the J gene lost 1 base, with 9 bases spanning the gap. There are 14 residues in the CDR3.

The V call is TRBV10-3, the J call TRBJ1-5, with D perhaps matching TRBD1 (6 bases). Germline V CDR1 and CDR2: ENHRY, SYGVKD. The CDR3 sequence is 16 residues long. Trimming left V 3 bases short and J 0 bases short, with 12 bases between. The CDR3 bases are TGTGCCATCAGTGACCCAACAGGGAATAGCAATCAGCCCCAGCATTTT. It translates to CAISDPTGNSNQPQHF.

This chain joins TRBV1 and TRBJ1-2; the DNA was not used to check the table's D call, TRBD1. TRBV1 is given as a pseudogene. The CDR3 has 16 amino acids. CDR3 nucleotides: TGCACCAGCAGCCAAGAAAACTGGCAGGGCCTCTATGGCTACACCTTC. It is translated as CTSSQENWQGLYGYTF.

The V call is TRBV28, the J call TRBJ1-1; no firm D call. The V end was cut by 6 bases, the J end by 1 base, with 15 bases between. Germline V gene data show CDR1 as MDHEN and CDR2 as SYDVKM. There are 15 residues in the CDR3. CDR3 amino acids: CASSSPGLWNTEAFF. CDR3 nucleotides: TGTGCCAGCAGCTCCCCCGGACTCTGGAACACTGAAGCTTTCTTT.

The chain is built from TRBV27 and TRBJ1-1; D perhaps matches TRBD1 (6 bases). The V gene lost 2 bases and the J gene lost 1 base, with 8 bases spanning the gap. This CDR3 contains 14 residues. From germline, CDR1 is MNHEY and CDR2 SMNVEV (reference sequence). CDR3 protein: CASSLGQKNTEAFF. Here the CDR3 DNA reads TGTGCCAGCAGTTTAGGACAGAAGAACACTGAAGCTTTCTTT.

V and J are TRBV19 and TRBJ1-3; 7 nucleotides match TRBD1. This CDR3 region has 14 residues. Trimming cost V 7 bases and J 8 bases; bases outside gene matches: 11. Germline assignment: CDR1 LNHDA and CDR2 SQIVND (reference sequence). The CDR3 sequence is CASNNRGARDTIYF. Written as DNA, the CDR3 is TGTGCCAGTAATAACAGGGGAGCCAGGGACACCATATATTTT.

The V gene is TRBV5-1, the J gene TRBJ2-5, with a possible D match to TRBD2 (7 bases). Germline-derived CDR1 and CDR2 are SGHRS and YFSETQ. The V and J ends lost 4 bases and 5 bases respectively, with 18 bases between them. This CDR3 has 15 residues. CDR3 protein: CASSVKGGGLETQYF. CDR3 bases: TGCGCCAGCAGCGTAAAGGGGGGGGGCTTGGAGACCCAGTACTTC. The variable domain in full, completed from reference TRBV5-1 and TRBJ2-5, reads KAGVTQTPRYLIKTRGQQVTLSCSPISGHRSVSWYQQTPGQGLQFLFEYFSETQRNKGNFPGRFSGRQFSNSRSEMNVSTLELGDSALYLCASSVKGGGLETQYFGPGTRLLVL.

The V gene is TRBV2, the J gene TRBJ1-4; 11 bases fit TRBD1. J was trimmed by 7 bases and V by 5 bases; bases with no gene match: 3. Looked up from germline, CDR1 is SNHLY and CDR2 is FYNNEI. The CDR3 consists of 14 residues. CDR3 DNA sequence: TGTGCCAGCAGTCCCGGGACAGGGGGTGAAAAACTGTTTTTT. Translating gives CASSPGTGGEKLFF.

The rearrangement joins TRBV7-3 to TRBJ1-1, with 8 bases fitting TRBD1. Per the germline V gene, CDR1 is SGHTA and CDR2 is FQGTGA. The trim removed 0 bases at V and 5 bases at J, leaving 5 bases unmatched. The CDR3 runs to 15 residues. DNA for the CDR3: TGTGCCAGCAGCTTAACCGGACAGGGTCAAACTGAAGCTTTCTTT. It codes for CASSLTGQGQTEAFF.

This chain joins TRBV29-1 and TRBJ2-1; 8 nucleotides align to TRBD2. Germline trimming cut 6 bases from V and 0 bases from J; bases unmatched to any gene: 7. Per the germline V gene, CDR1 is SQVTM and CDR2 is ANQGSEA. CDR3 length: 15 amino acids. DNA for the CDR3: TGCAGCGTCCCCCCCGGGGGGGGCTCCTACAATGAGCAGTTCTTC. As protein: CSVPPGGGSYNEQFF.

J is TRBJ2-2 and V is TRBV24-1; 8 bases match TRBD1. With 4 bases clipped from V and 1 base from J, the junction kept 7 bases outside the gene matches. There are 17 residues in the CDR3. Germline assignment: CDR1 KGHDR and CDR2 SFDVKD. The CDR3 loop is CATSDPRGRGNTGELFF. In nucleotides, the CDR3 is TGTGCCACCAGTGACCCCAGGGGGCGGGGGAACACCGGGGAGCTGTTTTTT.

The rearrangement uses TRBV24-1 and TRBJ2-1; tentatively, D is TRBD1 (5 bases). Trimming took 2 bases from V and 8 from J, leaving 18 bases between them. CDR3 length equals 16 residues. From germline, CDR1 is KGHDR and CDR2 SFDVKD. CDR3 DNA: TGTGCCACCAGTGATTCAGGGTCAGCACTTGGGGATGAGCAGTTCTTC. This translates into CATSDSGSALGDEQFF.

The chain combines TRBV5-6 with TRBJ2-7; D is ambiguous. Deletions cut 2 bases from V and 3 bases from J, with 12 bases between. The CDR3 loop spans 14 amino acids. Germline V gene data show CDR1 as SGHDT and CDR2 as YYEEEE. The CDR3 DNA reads TGTGCCAGCAGCTTATTCCACACAGACTACGAGCAGTACGTC. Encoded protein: CASSLFHTDYEQYV.

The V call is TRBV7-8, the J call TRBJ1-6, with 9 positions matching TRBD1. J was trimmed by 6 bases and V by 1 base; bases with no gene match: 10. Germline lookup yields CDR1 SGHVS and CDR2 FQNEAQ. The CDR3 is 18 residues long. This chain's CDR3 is CASSLGPGTGNGNSPLHF. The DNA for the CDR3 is TGTGCCAGCAGCTTAGGTCCCGGGACAGGGAATGGTAATTCACCCCTCCACTTT.

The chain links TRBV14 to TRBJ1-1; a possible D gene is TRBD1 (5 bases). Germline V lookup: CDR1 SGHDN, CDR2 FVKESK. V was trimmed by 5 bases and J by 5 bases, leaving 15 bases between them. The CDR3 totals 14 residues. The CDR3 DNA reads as TGTGCCAGCAGCGCCAGGGTTATGGGAACTGAAGCTTTCTTT. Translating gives CASSARVMGTEAFF. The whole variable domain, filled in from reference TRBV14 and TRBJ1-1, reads EAGVTQFPSHSVIEKGQTVTLRCDPISGHDNLYWYRRVMGKEIKFLLHFVKESKQDESGMPNNRFLAERTGGTYSTLKVQPAELEDSGVYFCASSARVMGTEAFFGQGTRLTVV.

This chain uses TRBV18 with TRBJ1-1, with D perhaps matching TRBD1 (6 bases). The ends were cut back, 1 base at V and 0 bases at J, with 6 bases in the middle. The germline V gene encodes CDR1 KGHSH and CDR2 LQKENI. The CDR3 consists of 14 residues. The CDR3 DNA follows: TGTGCCAGCTCACCACGGACAGTGAACACTGAAGCTTTCTTT. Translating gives CASSPRTVNTEAFF.

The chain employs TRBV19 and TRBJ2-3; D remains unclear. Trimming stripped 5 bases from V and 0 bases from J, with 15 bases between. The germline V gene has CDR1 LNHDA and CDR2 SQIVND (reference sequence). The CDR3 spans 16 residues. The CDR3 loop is CASSHNTAPSTDTQYF. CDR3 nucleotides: TGTGCCAGTAGTCACAACACCGCCCCTAGCACAGATACGCAGTATTTT.

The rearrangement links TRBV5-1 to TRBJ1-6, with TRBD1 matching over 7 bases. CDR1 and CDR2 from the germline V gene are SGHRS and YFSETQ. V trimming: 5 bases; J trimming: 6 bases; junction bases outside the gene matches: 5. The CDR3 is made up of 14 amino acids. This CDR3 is CASSEGGSNSPLHF. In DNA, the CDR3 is TGCGCCAGCAGTGAAGGGGGCTCTAATTCACCCCTCCACTTT.

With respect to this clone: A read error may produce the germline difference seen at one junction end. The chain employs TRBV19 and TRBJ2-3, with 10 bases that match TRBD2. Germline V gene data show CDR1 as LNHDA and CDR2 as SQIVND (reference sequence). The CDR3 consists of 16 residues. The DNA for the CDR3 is TGTGCCAGTGGAAGATCAGCGGGGGGGCCAATTGGACCTCTTTTTTTT. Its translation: CASGRSAGGPIGPLFF. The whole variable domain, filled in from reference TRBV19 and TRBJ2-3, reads DGGITQSPKYLFRKEGQNVTLSCEQNLNHDAMYWYRQDPGQGLRLIYYSQIVNDFQKGDIAEGYSVSREKKESFPLTVTSAQKNPTAFYLCASGRSAGGPIGPLFFGPGTRLTVL.

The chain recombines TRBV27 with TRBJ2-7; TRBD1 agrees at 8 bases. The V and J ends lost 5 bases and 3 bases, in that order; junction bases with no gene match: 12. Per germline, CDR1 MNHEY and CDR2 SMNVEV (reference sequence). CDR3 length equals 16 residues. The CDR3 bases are TGTGCCAGCAGTCCATCGACAGGGGAAAAAAACTACGAGCAGTACGTC. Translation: CASSPSTGEKNYEQYV.

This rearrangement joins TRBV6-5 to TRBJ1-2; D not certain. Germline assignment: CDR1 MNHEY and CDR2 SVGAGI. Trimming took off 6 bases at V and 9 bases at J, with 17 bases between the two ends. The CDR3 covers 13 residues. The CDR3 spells CASSRTPEYRYTF. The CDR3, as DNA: TGTGCCAGCAGCCGTACACCGGAGTATCGCTACACCTTC.

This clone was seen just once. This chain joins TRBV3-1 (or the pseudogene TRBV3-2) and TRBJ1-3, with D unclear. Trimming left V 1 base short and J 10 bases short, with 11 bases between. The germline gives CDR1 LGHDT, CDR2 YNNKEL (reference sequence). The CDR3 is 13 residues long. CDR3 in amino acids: CASSQVEGRTIYF. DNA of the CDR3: TGTGCCAGCAGCCAAGTGGAGGGAAGGACCATATATTTT.

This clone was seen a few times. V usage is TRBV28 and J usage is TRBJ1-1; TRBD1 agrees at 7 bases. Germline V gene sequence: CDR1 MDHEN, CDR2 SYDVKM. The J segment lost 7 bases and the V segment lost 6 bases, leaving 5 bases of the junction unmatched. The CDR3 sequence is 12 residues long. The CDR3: CASRQDRYEAFF. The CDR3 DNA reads TGTGCCAGCAGACAGGACAGGTATGAAGCTTTCTTT.

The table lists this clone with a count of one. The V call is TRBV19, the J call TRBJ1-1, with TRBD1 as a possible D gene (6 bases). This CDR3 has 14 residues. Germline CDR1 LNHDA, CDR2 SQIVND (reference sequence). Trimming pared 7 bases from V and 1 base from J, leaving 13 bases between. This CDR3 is CASNWGRGNTEAFF. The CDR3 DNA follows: TGTGCCAGTAACTGGGGCAGGGGGAACACTGAAGCTTTCTTT.

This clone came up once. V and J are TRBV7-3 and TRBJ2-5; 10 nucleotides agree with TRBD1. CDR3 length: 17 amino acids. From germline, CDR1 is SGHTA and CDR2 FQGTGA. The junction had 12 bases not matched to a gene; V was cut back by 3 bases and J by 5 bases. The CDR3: CASSLGVSGTGDETQYF. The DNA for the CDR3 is TGTGCCAGCAGCTTGGGGGTTAGCGGGACAGGGGACGAGACCCAGTACTTC.

For the CDR3, the DNA is TGTGCCAGCAGTGAACCGGCAGACTATAGCAATCAGCCCCAGCATTTT. Its protein is CASSEPADYSNQPQHF. The rearrangement uses TRBV6-1 and TRBJ1-5; D uncertain. The CDR3 runs to 16 residues. Trimming cost V 2 bases and J 0 bases, with 11 bases left between them. Germline V gene data show CDR1 as MNHNS and CDR2 as SASEGT.

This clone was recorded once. The CDR3 coding sequence is TGTGCCAGCAGCCGGCCCGGGCCAGGGGTCTATGGCTACACCTTC. As protein: CASSRPGPGVYGYTF. The genes are TRBV11-2 and TRBJ1-2; maybe TRBD1 (6 bases). The CDR3 is 15 amino acids. Germline V gene data show CDR1 as SGHAT and CDR2 as FQNNGV. Trimming removed 5 bases from V and 4 bases from J, with 17 bases in between. The full variable domain, with the rest looked up from reference TRBV11-2 and TRBJ1-2, is EAGVAQSPRYKIIEKRQSVAFWCNPISGHATLYWYQQILGQGPKLLIQFQNNGVVDDSQLPKDRFSAERLKGVDSTLKIQPAKLEDSAVYLCASSRPGPGVYGYTFGSGTRLTVV.

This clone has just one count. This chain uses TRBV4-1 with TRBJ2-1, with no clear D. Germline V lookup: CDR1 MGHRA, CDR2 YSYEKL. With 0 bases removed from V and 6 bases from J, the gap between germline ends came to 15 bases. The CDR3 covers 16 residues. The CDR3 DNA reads TGCGCCAGCAGCCAAGAAGGTAGCCCAACGACCAATGAGCAGTTCTTC. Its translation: CASSQEGSPTTNEQFF.